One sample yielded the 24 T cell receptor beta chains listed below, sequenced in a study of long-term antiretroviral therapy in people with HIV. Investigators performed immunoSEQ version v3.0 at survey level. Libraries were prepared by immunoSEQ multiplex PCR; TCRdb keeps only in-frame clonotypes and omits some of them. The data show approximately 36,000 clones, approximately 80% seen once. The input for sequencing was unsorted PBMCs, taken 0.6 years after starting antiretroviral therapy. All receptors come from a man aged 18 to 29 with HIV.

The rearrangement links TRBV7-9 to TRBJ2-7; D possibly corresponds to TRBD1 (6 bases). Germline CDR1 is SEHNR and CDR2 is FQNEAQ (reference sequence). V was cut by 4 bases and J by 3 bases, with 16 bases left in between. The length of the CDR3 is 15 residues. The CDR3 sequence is CASSSVPGHHYEQYF. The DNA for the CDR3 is TGTGCCAGCAGCTCGGTACCGGGACACCACTACGAGCAGTACTTC.

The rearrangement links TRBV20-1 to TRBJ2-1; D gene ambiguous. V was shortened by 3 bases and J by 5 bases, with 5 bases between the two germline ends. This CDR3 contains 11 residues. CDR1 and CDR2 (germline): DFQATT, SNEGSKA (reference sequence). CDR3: CSASDNNEQFF. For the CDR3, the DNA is TGCAGTGCTAGCGACAACAATGAGCAGTTCTTC.

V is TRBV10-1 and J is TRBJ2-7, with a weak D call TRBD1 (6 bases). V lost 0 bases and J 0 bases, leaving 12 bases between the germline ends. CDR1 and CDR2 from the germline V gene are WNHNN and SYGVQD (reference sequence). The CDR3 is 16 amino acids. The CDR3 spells CASSESKTGCSYEQYF. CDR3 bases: TGCGCCAGCAGTGAGTCGAAGACAGGATGCTCCTACGAGCAGTACTTC.

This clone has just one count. Here the CDR3 reads CASSQPGTPIRPQHF. The CDR3 coding sequence is TGTGCCAGCAGCCAACCCGGGACACCCATAAGGCCCCAGCATTTT. This chain connects TRBV28 to TRBJ1-5; maybe TRBD1 (6 bases). The ends were cut back, 6 bases at V and 9 bases at J, with 21 bases in the middle. CDR1 MDHEN and CDR2 SYDVKM come from the germline V gene. CDR3 length: 15 residues.

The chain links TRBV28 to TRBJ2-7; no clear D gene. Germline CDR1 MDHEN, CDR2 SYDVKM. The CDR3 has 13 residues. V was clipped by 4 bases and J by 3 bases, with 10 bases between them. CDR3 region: CASSSPMIYEQYF. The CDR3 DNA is TGTGCCAGCAGTTCCCCTATGATCTACGAGCAGTACTTC.

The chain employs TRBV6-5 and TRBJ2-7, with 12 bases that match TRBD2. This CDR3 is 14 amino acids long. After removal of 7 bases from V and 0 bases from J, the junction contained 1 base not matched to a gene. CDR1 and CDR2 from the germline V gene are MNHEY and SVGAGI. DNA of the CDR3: TGTGCCAGCAAGACTAGCGGGAGCTCCTACGAGCAGTACTTC. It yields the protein CASKTSGSSYEQYF.

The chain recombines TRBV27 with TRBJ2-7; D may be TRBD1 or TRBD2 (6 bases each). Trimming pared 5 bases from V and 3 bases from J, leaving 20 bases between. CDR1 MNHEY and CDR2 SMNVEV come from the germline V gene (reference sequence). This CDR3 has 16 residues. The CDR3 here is CASSQRGVGGLYEQYF. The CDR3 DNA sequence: TGTGCCAGCAGTCAGAGGGGAGTGGGGGGCCTCTACGAGCAGTACTTC.

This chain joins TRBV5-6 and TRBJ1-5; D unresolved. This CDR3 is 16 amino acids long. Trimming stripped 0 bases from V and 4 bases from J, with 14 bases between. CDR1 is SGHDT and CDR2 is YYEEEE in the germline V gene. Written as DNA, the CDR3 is TGTGCCAGCAGCTTGGGAGGCCCCTGGGGAAATCAGCCCCAGCATTTT. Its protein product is CASSLGGPWGNQPQHF.

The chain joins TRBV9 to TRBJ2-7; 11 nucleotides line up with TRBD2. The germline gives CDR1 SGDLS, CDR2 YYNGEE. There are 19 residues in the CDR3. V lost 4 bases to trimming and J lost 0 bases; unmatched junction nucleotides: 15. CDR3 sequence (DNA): TGTGCCAGCAGCACCTCACGTCACACTAGCGGGAGTTGCTCCTACGAGCAGTACTTC. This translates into CASSTSRHTSGSCSYEQYF.

The CDR3, as DNA: TGTGCCAGCAGCTTGTGGCGGGGATCGAACACCGGGGAGCTGTTTTTT. Its translation is CASSLWRGSNTGELFF. V and J are TRBV13 and TRBJ2-2; possibly TRBD2 for D (6 bases). The CDR3 spans 16 residues. V dropped 3 bases and J dropped 0 bases, with 11 bases sitting between them. Germline lookup yields CDR1 PRHDT and CDR2 FYEKMQ (reference sequence).

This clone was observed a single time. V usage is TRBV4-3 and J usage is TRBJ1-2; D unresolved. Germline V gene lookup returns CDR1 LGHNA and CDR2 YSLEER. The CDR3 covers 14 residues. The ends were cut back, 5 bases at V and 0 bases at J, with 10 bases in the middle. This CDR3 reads CASSDVVSNYGYTF. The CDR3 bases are TGCGCCAGCAGCGACGTTGTATCTAACTATGGCTACACCTTC.

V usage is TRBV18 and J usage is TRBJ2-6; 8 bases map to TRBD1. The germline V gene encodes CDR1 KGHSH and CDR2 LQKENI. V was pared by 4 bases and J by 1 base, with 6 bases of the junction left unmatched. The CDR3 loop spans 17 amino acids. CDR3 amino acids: CASSQRQGTSGANVLTF. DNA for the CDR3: TGTGCCAGCTCACAGAGACAGGGGACATCTGGGGCCAACGTCCTGACTTTC.

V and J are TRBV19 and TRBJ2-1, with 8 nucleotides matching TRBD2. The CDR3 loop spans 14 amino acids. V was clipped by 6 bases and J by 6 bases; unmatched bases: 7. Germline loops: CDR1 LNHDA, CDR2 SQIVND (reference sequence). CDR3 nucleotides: TGTGCCAGTAGGTACCGGGAGGGGGGCAATGAGCAGTTCTTC. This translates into CASRYREGGNEQFF.

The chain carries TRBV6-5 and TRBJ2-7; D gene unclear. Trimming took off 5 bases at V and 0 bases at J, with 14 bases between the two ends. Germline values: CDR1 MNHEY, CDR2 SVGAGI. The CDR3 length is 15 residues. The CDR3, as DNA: TGTGCCAGCAGTACCGCTGACGCGAGCTCCTACGAGCAGTACTTC. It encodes CASSTADASSYEQYF.

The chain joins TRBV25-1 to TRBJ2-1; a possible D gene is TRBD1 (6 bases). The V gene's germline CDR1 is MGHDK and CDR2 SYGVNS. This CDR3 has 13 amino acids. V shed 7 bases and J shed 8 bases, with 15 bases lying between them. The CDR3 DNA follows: TGTGCCAGCACCATCCCGTCAGGGGATGAGCAGTTCTTC. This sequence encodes CASTIPSGDEQFF.

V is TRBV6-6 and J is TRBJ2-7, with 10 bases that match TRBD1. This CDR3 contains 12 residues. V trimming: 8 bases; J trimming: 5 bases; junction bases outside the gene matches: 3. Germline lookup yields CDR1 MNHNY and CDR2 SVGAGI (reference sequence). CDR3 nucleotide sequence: TGTGCCAGCCGTGGACAGGGGGACGAGCAGTACTTC. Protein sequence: CASRGQGDEQYF.

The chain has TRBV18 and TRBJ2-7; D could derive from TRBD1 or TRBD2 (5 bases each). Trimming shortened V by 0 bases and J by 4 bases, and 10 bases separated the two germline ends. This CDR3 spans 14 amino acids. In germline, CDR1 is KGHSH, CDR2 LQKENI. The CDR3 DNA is TGTGCCAGCTCACCACCGCAGGGCGGGTACGAGCAGTACTTC. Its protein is CASSPPQGGYEQYF.

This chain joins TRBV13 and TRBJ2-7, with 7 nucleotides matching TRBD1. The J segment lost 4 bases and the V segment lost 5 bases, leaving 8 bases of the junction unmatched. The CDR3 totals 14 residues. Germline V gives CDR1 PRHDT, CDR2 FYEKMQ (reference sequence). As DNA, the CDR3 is TGTGCCAGCAGCCACGACAGGGATCGTTACGAGCAGTACTTC. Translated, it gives CASSHDRDRYEQYF.

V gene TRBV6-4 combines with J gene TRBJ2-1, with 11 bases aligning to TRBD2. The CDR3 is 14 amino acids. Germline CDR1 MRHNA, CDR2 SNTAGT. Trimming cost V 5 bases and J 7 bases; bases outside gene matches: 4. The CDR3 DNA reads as TGTGCCAGCAGTCTTAGCGGGAGGGCAAATGAGCAGTTCTTC. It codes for CASSLSGRANEQFF.

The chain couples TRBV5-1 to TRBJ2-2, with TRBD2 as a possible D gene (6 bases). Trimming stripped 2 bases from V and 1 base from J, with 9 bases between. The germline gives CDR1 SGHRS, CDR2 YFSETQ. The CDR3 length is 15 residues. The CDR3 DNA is TGCGCCAGCAGCTTAAACGGGAGGAACACCGGGGAGCTGTTTTTT. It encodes CASSLNGRNTGELFF.

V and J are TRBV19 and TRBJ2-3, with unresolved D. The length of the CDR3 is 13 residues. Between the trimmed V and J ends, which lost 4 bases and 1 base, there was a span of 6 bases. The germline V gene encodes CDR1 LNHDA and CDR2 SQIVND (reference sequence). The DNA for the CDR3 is TGTGCCAGTAGTACCTTCGGCACAGATACGCAGTATTTT. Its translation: CASSTFGTDTQYF.

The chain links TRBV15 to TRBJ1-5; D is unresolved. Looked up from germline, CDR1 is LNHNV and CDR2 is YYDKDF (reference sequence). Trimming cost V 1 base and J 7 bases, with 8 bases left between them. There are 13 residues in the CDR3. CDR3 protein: CATSRGTEQPQHF. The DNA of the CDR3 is TGTGCCACCAGCAGAGGGACGGAACAGCCCCAGCATTTT.

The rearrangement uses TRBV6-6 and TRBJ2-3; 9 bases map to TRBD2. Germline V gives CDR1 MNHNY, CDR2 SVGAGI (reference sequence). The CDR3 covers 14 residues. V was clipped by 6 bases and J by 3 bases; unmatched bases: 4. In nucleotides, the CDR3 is TGTGCCAGCAGATGGCGGGGGGGAACAGATACGCAGTATTTT. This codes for CASRWRGGTDTQYF.

CDR3 loop: CASSEALRLERTEAFF. The CDR3 nucleotides read TGTGCCAGCAGTGAAGCGCTTCGGCTGGAGCGCACTGAAGCTTTCTTT. The genes are TRBV6-1 and TRBJ1-1; the D is unclear. The germline gives CDR1 MNHNS, CDR2 SASEGT. This CDR3 has 16 residues. V dropped 0 bases and J dropped 4 bases, with 15 bases sitting between them.